A selection of T cell receptor beta chains follows, all from one sample in a study of T-cell memory formation after mild COVID-19. TCRdb recomputed calls from the 5' RACE reads with MiXCR, one row per CDR3 protein. The table includes 350,000 to 500,000 distinct CDR3 sequences, roughly 20% detected once. Sample: PBMCs or a T cell subset sorted from them (not recorded which). Every receptor here comes from an adult woman who had mild COVID-19 (a few samples of this study predate the infection). Cell type and time point are not known. CDR3s leave out the opening cysteine and the closing phenylalanine or tryptophan.

V gene	J gene	CDR3 protein
TRBV15	TRBJ2-7	ATSSRDRIYEQY
TRBV19	TRBJ1-1	ASSTHLGGTEAF
TRBV7-9	TRBJ1-2	ASSLGPPGN
TRBV7-8	TRBJ2-1	ASSSHSGTSGYNEQF
TRBV5-1	TRBJ2-1	ASSSTDSYNEQF
TRBV29-1	TRBJ2-3	SVIAGVDTQY
TRBV29-1	TRBJ2-7	SVDAGTSYEQY
TRBV28	TRBJ1-1	ASSSTGGRNVKAYTEAF
TRBV2	TRBJ2-7	ASRITGGEQY
TRBV30	TRBJ2-3	AWCSGRSDTQY
TRBV7-2	TRBJ2-7	ASSQNSRDSSYEQY